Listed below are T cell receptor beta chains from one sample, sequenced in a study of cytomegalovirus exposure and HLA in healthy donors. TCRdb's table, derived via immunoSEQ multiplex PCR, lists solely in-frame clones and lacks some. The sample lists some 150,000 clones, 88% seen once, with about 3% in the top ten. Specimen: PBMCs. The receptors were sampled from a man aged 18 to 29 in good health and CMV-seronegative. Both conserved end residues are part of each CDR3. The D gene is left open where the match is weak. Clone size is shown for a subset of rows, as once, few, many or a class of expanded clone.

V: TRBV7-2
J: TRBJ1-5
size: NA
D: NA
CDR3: CASSVRGNQPQHF
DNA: TGTGCCAGCAGCGTAAGGGGAAATCAGCCCCAGCATTTT

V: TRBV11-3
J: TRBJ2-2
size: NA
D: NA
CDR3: CASSLKGVGTGELFF
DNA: TGTGCCAGCAGCTTAAAGGGGGTGGGCACCGGGGAGCTGTTTTTT

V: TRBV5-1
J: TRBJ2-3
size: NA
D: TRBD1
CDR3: CASSLVQGEGDTQYF
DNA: TGCGCCAGCAGCTTGGTACAGGGGGAAGGGGATACGCAGTATTTT

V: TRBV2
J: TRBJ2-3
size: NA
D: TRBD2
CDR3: CASRGLAASTDTQYF
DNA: TGTGCCAGCAGAGGACTAGCAGCTAGCACAGATACGCAGTATTTT

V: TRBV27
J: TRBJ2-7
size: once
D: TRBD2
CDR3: CASSPPPSGYSYEQYF
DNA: TGTGCCAGCAGTCCCCCGCCTAGCGGGTACTCCTACGAGCAGTACTTC

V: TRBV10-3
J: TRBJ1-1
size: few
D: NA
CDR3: CATRSESTEAFF
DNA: TGTGCCACCAGGAGCGAGAGTACTGAAGCTTTCTTT

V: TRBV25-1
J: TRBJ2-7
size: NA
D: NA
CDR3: CASSDTGYVPYEQYF
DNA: TGTGCCAGCAGTGACACAGGGTATGTCCCCTACGAGCAGTACTTC

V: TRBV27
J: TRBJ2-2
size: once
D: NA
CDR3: CASSTTGFMGIGELFF
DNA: TGTGCCAGCAGCACCACAGGGTTTATGGGTATCGGGGAGCTGTTTTTT

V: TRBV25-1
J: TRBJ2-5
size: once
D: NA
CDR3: CASSEVQGWGDQYF
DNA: TGTGCCAGCAGTGAAGTCCAGGGATGGGGGGACCAGTACTTC

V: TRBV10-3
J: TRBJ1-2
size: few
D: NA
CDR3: CAISESGLTYGYTF
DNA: TGTGCCATCAGTGAGTCGGGGCTGACCTATGGCTACACCTTC

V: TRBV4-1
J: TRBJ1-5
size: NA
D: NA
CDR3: CASSPVGTAPNQPQHF
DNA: TGCGCCAGCAGCCCAGTGGGCACAGCCCCAAATCAGCCCCAGCATTTT

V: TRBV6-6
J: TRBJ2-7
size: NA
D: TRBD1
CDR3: CASSSGTGLSEQYF
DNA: TGTGCCAGCAGCTCCGGGACAGGACTTTCCGAGCAGTACTTC

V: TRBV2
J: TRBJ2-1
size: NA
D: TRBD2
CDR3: CASSELAGDLNEQFF
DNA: TGTGCCAGCAGTGAACTAGCGGGAGATCTCAATGAGCAGTTCTTC

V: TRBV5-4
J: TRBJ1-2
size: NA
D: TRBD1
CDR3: CASSSQGADGYTF
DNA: TGTGCCAGCAGCTCACAGGGGGCGGATGGCTACACCTTC

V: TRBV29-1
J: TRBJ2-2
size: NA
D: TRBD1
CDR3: CSGRGQGAKNTGELFF
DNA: TGCAGCGGGAGGGGACAGGGGGCTAAGAACACCGGGGAGCTGTTTTTT

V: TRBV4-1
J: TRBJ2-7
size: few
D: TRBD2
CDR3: CASSQDRRGWEQYF
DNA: TGCGCCAGCAGCCAAGACCGGCGGGGGTGGGAGCAGTACTTC

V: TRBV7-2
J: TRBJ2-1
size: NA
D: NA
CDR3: CASSLEYYNEQFF
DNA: TGTGCCAGCAGCTTAGAATACTACAATGAGCAGTTCTTC

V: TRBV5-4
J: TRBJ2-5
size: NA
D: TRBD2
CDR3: CASSWVGAGQETQYF
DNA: TGTGCCAGCAGCTGGGTCGGAGCGGGGCAAGAGACCCAGTACTTC

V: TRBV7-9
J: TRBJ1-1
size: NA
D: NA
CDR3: CASSPDTKNTEAFF
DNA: TGTGCCAGCAGCCCTGACACAAAGAACACTGAAGCTTTCTTT

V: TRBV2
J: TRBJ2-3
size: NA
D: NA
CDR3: CASSWQGTDTQYF
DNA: TGTGCCAGCAGTTGGCAGGGCACAGATACGCAGTATTTT

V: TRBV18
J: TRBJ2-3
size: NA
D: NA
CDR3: CASSPLQLQGIPTDTQYF
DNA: TGTGCCAGCTCACCTCTACAACTACAGGGAATTCCCACAGATACGCAGTATTTT

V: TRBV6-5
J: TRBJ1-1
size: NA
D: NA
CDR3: CASSERTGLEAFF
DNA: TGTGCCAGCAGTGAACGTACAGGGCTGGAAGCTTTCTTT

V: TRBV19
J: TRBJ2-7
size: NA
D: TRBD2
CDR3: CASSSASGRYEQYF
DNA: TGTGCCAGTAGTTCGGCTAGCGGGAGGTACGAGCAGTACTTC

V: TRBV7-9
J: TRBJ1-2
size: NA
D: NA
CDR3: CASSLATLGQTYGYTF
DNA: TGTGCCAGCAGCTTAGCGACTTTGGGGCAGACCTATGGCTACACCTTC

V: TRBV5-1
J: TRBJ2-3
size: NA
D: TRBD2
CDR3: CASSWTSGGPITDTQYF
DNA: TGCGCCAGCAGCTGGACTAGCGGGGGCCCTATCACAGATACGCAGTATTTT

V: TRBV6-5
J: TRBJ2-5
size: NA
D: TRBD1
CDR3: CASRYTGGAETQYF
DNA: TGTGCCAGCAGATACACAGGGGGCGCAGAGACCCAGTACTTC

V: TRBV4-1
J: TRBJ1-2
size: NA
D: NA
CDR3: CASSHPGLGQYGYTF
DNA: TGCGCCAGCAGCCACCCAGGGCTGGGTCAATATGGCTACACCTTC

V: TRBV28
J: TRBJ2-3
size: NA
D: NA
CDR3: CASRNQGWTDTQYF
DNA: TGTGCCAGCAGAAACCAGGGGTGGACAGATACGCAGTATTTT

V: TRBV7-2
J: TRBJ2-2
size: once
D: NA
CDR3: CASSSRLTGELFF
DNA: TGTGCCAGCAGCTCCCGACTCACCGGGGAGCTGTTTTTT

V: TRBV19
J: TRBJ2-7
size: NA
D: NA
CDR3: CASSISGTTYEQYF
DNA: TGTGCCAGTAGTATTTCAGGTACGACCTACGAGCAGTACTTC

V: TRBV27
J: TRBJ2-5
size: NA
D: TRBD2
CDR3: CASRSRAGGQETQYF
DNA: TGTGCCAGCAGATCACGAGCGGGGGGCCAAGAGACCCAGTACTTC

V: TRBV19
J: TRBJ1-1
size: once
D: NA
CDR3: CASSILAENTEAFF
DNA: TGTGCCAGTAGTATTCTAGCGGAGAACACTGAAGCTTTCTTT

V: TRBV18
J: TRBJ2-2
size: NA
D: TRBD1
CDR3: CASSLLSGTGKTGELFF
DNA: TGTGCCAGCTCACTCTTATCCGGGACAGGGAAGACCGGGGAGCTGTTTTTT

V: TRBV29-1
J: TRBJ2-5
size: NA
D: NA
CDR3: CSVVGDWETQYF
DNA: TGCAGCGTTGTTGGGGACTGGGAGACCCAGTACTTC

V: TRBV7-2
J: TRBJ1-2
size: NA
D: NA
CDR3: CASSLDTGTMGGYTF
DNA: TGTGCCAGCAGCTTAGATACCGGGACAATGGGTGGCTACACCTTC

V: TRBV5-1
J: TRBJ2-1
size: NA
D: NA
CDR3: CASSLSMGAAYNEQFF
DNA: TGCGCCAGCAGCCTTAGTATGGGGGCCGCCTACAATGAGCAGTTCTTC

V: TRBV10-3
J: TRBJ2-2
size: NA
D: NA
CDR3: CAISESGDTGELFF
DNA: TGTGCCATCAGTGAGTCAGGGGACACCGGGGAGCTGTTTTTT

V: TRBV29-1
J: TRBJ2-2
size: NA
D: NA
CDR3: CSVTGFTGELFF
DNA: TGCAGCGTAACAGGGTTCACCGGGGAGCTGTTTTTT